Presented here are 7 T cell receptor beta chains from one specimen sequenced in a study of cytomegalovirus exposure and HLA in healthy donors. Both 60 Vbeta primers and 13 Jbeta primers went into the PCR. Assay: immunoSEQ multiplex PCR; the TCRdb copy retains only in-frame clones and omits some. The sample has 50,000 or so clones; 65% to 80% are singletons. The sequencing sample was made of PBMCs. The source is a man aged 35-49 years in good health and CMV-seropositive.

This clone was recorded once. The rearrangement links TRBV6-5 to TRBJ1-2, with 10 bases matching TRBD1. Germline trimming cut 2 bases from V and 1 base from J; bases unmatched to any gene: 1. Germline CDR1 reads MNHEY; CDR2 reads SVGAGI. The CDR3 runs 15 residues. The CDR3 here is CASSYGTGDNYGYTF. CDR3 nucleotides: TGTGCCAGCAGTTACGGGACAGGGGATAACTATGGCTACACCTTC.

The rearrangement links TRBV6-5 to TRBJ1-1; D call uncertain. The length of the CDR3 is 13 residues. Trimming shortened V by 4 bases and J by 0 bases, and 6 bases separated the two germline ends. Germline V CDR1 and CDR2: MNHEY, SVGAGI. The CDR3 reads CASSSVLNTEAFF. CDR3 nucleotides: TGTGCCAGCAGTTCCGTCTTGAACACTGAAGCTTTCTTT.

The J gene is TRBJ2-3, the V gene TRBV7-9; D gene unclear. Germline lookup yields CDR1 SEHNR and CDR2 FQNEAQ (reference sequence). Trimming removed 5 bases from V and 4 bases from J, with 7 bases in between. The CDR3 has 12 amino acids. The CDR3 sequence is CASSPLADTQYF. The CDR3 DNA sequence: TGTGCCAGCAGCCCCCTCGCAGATACGCAGTATTTT. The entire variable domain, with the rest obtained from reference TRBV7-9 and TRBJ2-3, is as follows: DTGVSQNPRHKITKRGQNVTFRCDPISEHNRLYWYRQTLGQGPEFLTYFQNEAQLEKSRLLSDRFSAERPKGSFSTLEIQRTEQGDSAMYLCASSPLADTQYFGPGTRLTVL.

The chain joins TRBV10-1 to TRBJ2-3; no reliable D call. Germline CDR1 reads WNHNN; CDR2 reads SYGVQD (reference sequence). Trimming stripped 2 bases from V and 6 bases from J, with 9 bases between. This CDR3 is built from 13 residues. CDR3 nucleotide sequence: TGCGCCAGCAGTGAGCTAGATATGGATACGCAGTATTTT. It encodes CASSELDMDTQYF.

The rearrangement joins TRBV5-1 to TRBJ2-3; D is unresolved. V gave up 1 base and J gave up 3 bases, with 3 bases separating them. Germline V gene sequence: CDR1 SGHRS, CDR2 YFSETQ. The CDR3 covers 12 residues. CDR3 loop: CASSLQTDTQYF. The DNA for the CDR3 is TGCGCCAGCAGCTTGCAAACAGATACGCAGTATTTT.

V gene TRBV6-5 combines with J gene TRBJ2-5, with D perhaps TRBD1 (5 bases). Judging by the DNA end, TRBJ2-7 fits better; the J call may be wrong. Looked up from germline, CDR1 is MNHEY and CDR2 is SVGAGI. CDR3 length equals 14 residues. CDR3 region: CASSWGSGLGEQYF. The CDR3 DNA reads TGTGCCAGCAGTTGGGGCTCAGGGCTGGGCGAGCAGTACTTC.

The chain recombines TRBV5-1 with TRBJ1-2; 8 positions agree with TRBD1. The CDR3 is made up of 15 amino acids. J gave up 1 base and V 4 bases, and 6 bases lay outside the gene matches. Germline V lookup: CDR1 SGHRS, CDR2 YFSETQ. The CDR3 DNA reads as TGCGCCAGCAGCCTTAGGACAGGGAATAACTATGGCTACACCTTC. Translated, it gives CASSLRTGNNYGYTF.